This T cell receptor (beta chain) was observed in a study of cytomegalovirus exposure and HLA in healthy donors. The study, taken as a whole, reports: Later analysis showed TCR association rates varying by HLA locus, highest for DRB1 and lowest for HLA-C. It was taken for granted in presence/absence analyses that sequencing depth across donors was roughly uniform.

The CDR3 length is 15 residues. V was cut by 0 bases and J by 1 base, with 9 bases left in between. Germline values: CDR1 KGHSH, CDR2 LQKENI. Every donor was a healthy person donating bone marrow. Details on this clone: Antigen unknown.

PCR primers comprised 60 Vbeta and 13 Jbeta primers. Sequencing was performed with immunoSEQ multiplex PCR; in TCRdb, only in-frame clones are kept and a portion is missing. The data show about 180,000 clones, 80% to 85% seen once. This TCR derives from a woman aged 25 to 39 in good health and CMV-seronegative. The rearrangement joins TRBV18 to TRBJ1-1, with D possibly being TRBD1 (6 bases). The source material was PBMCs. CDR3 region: CASSPPNRENTEAFF. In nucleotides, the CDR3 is TGTGCCAGCTCACCACCGAACAGGGAGAACACTGAAGCTTTCTTT.